These 25 T cell receptor beta chains came from one sample sequenced in a study of vaccination and CD4 T cells after COVID-19. Time point specified: late sampling 161 to 241 days after vaccination in a few convalescent patients. Specified treatment: roughly 11-day PBMC culture with coronavirus spike peptide pools or control peptides (ViraFEST assay). CD4+ T cells that had been cultured provided DNA sequenced with the Oncomine TCR Beta short-read assay. One entry per CDR3 protein results from TCRdb running MiXCR on the PCR reads. The sample holds 20,000 to 25,000 distinct CDR3 sequences, approximately 32% seen once. These TCRs are of unknown antigen specificity. The specimen comprised CD4+ T cells from blood, cultured in vitro, sampled about 7 months after SARS-CoV-2 vaccination. The receptor set was obtained from a human donor who had recovered from COVID-19.

This clonotype showed up just a few times. The rearrangement uses TRBV10-3 and TRBJ2-1, with D possibly TRBD2 on 5 matching bases. Trimming stripped 0 bases from V and 12 bases from J, with 12 bases between. The germline V gene encodes CDR1 ENHRY and CDR2 SYGVKD. This CDR3 region has 13 residues. The CDR3 loop reads CAISESTRGGQFF. In nucleotides, the CDR3 is TGTGCCATCAGTGAGTCGACTCGAGGAGGGCAGTTCTTC.

By sample fraction, this clonotype is medium-sized (0.01 to 0.1%). The gene calls are TRBV11-2 and TRBJ2-5; TRBD1 matches at 7 bases. Germline V gene sequence: CDR1 SGHAT, CDR2 FQNNGV. Trimming at V came to 5 bases and at J to 7 bases, leaving 7 bases not matched to a gene. This CDR3 has 13 residues. The CDR3 region is CASSVRDSGTQYF. DNA for the CDR3: TGTGCCAGCAGCGTCCGGGACAGCGGGACCCAGTACTTC.

J is TRBJ2-5 and V is TRBV5-4, with 9 bases that match TRBD2. This CDR3 spans 16 amino acids. V was pared by 9 bases and J by 1 base, with 13 bases of the junction left unmatched. Germline V lookup: CDR1 SGHNT, CDR2 YYREEE (reference sequence). The CDR3 here is CATGPRGGGGQETQYF. CDR3 bases: TGTGCCACCGGACCAAGGGGCGGGGGGGGCCAAGAGACCCAGTACTTC.

This clonotype was seen a few times. The chain recombines TRBV10-1 with TRBJ1-6; D unresolved. The length of the CDR3 is 11 residues. Per germline, CDR1 WNHNN and CDR2 SYGVQD (reference sequence). Trimming left V 9 bases short and J 11 bases short, with 11 bases between. The CDR3 region has the DNA TGCGCCAGTACGACCGGGACACCCCTCCACTTT. Translating it yields CASTTGTPLHF.

The chain joins TRBV5-1 to TRBJ2-3; D gene uncertain. V shed 3 bases and J shed 8 bases, with 13 bases lying between them. The CDR3 is 13 amino acids. Germline V gene sequence: CDR1 SGHRS, CDR2 YFSETQ. CDR3: CASSSEGFGTQYF. The CDR3 DNA sequence: TGCGCCAGCAGCTCCGAAGGGTTTGGTACGCAGTATTTT. The full variable domain, in which reference TRBV5-1 and TRBJ2-3 provide the parts outside the CDR3, is KAGVTQTPRYLIKTRGQQVTLSCSPISGHRSVSWYQQTPGQGLQFLFEYFSETQRNKGNFPGRFSGRQFSNSRSEMNVSTLELGDSALYLCASSSEGFGTQYFGPGTRLTVL.

The rearrangement links TRBV7-6 to TRBJ2-1, with 7 bases aligning to TRBD2. V lost 5 bases to trimming and J lost 7 bases; unmatched junction nucleotides: 2. CDR1 and CDR2 from the germline V gene are SGHVS and FNYEAQ. The CDR3 is 12 amino acids. The CDR3 reads CASSNSGNEQFF. Here the CDR3 DNA reads TGTGCCAGCAGCAATAGCGGGAATGAGCAGTTCTTC.

This clonotype was seen more than once but under ten times. J is TRBJ1-1 and V is TRBV7-8, with D uncertain. CDR1 is SGHVS and CDR2 is FQNEAQ in the germline V gene. V lost 1 base and J 5 bases, leaving 11 bases between the germline ends. CDR3 length equals 14 residues. CDR3 sequence (DNA): TGTGCCAGCAGCTTAGGTAGTGGATTGACTGAAGCTTTCTTT. It is translated as CASSLGSGLTEAFF.

A few counts support this clonotype. J is TRBJ2-2 and V is TRBV7-2; no reliable D call. The length of the CDR3 is 13 residues. Germline V gene lookup returns CDR1 SGHTA and CDR2 FQGNSA. V dropped 2 bases and J dropped 5 bases, with 6 bases sitting between them. CDR3 protein: CASSLRGTGELFF. The CDR3 DNA reads TGTGCCAGCAGCTTACGCGGTACCGGGGAGCTGTTTTTT. Based on the CDR3 plus reference TRBV7-2 and TRBJ2-2, the full variable domain is GAGVSQSPSNKVTEKGKDVELRCDPISGHTALYWYRQSLGQGLEFLIYFQGNSAPDKSGLPSDRFSAERTGGSVSTLTIQRTQQEDSAVYLCASSLRGTGELFFGEGSRLTVL.

V gene TRBV27 combines with J gene TRBJ1-1, with D uncertain. The CDR3 length is 15 residues. CDR1 and CDR2 (germline): MNHEY, SMNVEV (reference sequence). Trimming cost V 1 base and J 1 base, with 10 bases left between them. The CDR3, as DNA: TGTGCCAGCAGTTTATTGGCAGTGAAGAACACTGAAGCTTTCTTT. Translated: CASSLLAVKNTEAFF.

The CDR3, as DNA: TGCGCCAGCAGCTTGGCCCTGTGGAGCGGGAATTACAATGAGCAGTTCTTC. It translates to CASSLALWSGNYNEQFF. The V call is TRBV5-1, the J call TRBJ2-1; 7 nucleotides line up with TRBD2. Losses at the gene ends were 0 bases for V and 4 bases for J; bases not matched to a gene: 10. Germline V gives CDR1 SGHRS, CDR2 YFSETQ. This CDR3 has 17 amino acids. The full variable domain, its missing parts supplied by reference TRBV5-1 and TRBJ2-1, is KAGVTQTPRYLIKTRGQQVTLSCSPISGHRSVSWYQQTPGQGLQFLFEYFSETQRNKGNFPGRFSGRQFSNSRSEMNVSTLELGDSALYLCASSLALWSGNYNEQFFGPGTRLTVL.

The chain links TRBV20-1 to TRBJ2-3; 7 bases map to TRBD1. The CDR3 spans 14 residues. Germline CDR1 reads DFQATT; CDR2 reads SNEGSKA (reference sequence). V lost 4 bases to trimming and J lost 5 bases; unmatched junction nucleotides: 9. CDR3: CSATLTGYGDTQYF. For the CDR3, the DNA is TGCAGTGCTACTCTGACAGGGTATGGAGATACGCAGTATTTT.

Many counts were recorded for this clonotype. CDR3 amino acids: CSARDASSGGPRETQYF. DNA of the CDR3: TGCAGTGCTAGAGATGCGTCTAGCGGGGGCCCCAGGGAGACCCAGTACTTC. The rearrangement uses TRBV20-1 and TRBJ2-5, with 10 bases that match TRBD2. Germline CDR1 reads DFQATT; CDR2 reads SNEGSKA (reference sequence). V lost 0 bases to trimming and J lost 5 bases; unmatched junction nucleotides: 12. The CDR3 is made up of 17 amino acids.

The chain combines TRBV20-1 with TRBJ2-7; perhaps TRBD1 as D (5 bases). The V end lost 3 bases, the J end lost 2 bases, and 11 bases lay between the germline ends. Germline CDR1 DFQATT, CDR2 SNEGSKA (reference sequence). The CDR3 covers 13 residues. CDR3 amino acids: CSARGPRAYEQYF. The CDR3 region has the DNA TGCAGTGCTAGGGGGCCCAGAGCCTACGAGCAGTACTTC.

The chain recombines TRBV20-1 with TRBJ1-6; TRBD1 is a possible D gene (5 bases). V shed 0 bases and J shed 6 bases, with 15 bases lying between them. The germline V gene has CDR1 DFQATT and CDR2 SNEGSKA (reference sequence). The CDR3 loop spans 16 amino acids. The CDR3 region has the DNA TGCAGTGCTAGAGATCACGGGGGACGATTTAATTCACCCCTCCACTTT. Amino acid sequence: CSARDHGGRFNSPLHF.

V gene TRBV20-1 combines with J gene TRBJ1-4; tentatively, D is TRBD1 (6 bases). CDR3 length: 14 amino acids. Germline values: CDR1 DFQATT, CDR2 SNEGSKA (reference sequence). CDR3 amino acids: CSPWGSSRGEKLFF. DNA for the CDR3: TGCAGCCCGTGGGGGTCCTCCAGGGGTGAAAAACTGTTTTTT.

This clonotype was counted a few times. V and J are TRBV7-2 and TRBJ2-2; 9 bases are shared with TRBD2. Germline V gives CDR1 SGHTA, CDR2 FQGNSA. CDR3 length equals 15 residues. The CDR3 bases are TGTGCGAACGAAAGAGCGGGGGGCGGGGCCGGGGAGCTGTTTTTT. This sequence encodes CANERAGGGAGELFF. Combining the CDR3 with reference TRBV7-2 and TRBJ2-2 gives the whole variable domain GAGVSQSPSNKVTEKGKDVELRCDPISGHTALYWYRQSLGQGLEFLIYFQGNSAPDKSGLPSDRFSAERTGGSVSTLTIQRTQQEDSAVYLCANERAGGGAGELFFGEGSRLTVL.

V is TRBV19 and J is TRBJ1-6; D gene ambiguous. V shed 6 bases and J shed 3 bases, with 9 bases lying between them. The CDR3 is made up of 14 amino acids. CDR1 is LNHDA and CDR2 is SQIVND in the germline V gene (reference sequence). CDR3 sequence: CASRGLNYNSPLHF. The CDR3 nucleotides are TGTGCCAGTAGGGGGTTGAACTATAATTCACCCCTCCACTTT.

The chain joins TRBV4-2 to TRBJ2-3, with 7 nucleotides matching TRBD1. After removal of 0 bases from V and 1 base from J, the junction contained 1 base not matched to a gene. The germline V gene has CDR1 LGHNA and CDR2 YNFKEQ. This CDR3 is 15 amino acids long. The CDR3 DNA follows: TGTGCCAGCAGCCAAGATGGACAGGGCACAGATACGCAGTATTTT. Its protein is CASSQDGQGTDTQYF.

The chain recombines TRBV6-1 with TRBJ2-1; 11 bases are a match to TRBD2. V was pared by 8 bases and J by 4 bases, with 4 bases of the junction left unmatched. Germline V gives CDR1 MNHNS, CDR2 SASEGT. The CDR3 sequence is 14 residues long. The CDR3 reads CASEASGGYNEQFF. The CDR3, as DNA: TGTGCCAGCGAAGCTAGCGGGGGGTACAATGAGCAGTTCTTC.

Sample share makes this clonotype medium-sized. The chain joins TRBV6-5 to TRBJ2-3, with unresolved D. This CDR3 region has 12 residues. V dropped 4 bases and J dropped 0 bases, with 2 bases sitting between them. Germline V gene lookup returns CDR1 MNHEY and CDR2 SVGAGI. The CDR3 here is CASSSSTDTQYF. The CDR3 nucleotides are TGTGCCAGCAGTTCTAGCACAGATACGCAGTATTTT.

This chain joins TRBV2 and TRBJ2-1; maybe TRBD2 (6 bases). Germline V gene data show CDR1 as SNHLY and CDR2 as FYNNEI. The CDR3 is 15 amino acids. Trimming left V 6 bases short and J 8 bases short, with 20 bases between. The CDR3 nucleotides are TGTGCCAGCAGCCGATCTAGCGCCACAAGCGATGAGCAGTTCTTC. Its protein product is CASSRSSATSDEQFF.

In its sample, this clonotype ranks as hyperexpanded. The chain uses TRBV7-2 and TRBJ1-5; no definite D call. Germline V lookup: CDR1 SGHTA, CDR2 FQGNSA. CDR3 length: 12 residues. Trimming removed 5 bases from V and 3 bases from J, with 5 bases in between. The CDR3 here is CASSVLNQPQHF. The CDR3 DNA follows: TGTGCCAGCAGCGTCCTCAATCAGCCCCAGCATTTT.

V gene TRBV7-9 combines with J gene TRBJ2-2, with 9 nucleotides matching TRBD2. The J segment lost 2 bases and the V segment lost 4 bases, leaving 5 bases of the junction unmatched. The CDR3 consists of 16 residues. CDR1 SEHNR and CDR2 FQNEAQ come from the germline V gene (reference sequence). The DNA for the CDR3 is TGTGCCAGCAGCTCCGGGACTAGCAGAAACACCGGGGAGCTGTTTTTT. Translating it yields CASSSGTSRNTGELFF.

This clonotype appeared once. This CDR3 is CASRAWRGNTEAFF. DNA for the CDR3: TGCGCCAGCAGAGCTTGGCGTGGGAACACTGAAGCTTTCTTT. The chain couples TRBV4-1 to TRBJ1-1; no clear D gene. The CDR3 totals 14 residues. Trimming cost V 6 bases and J 1 base, with 12 bases left between them. In germline, CDR1 is MGHRA, CDR2 YSYEKL.

The V call is TRBV7-9, the J call TRBJ2-3, with 7 nucleotides matching TRBD1. The CDR3 runs 15 residues. Germline V gene lookup returns CDR1 SEHNR and CDR2 FQNEAQ (reference sequence). V lost 5 bases to trimming and J lost 0 bases; unmatched junction nucleotides: 5. CDR3 in DNA: TGTGCCAGCAGCCCCGGGACAGCTAGCACAGATACGCAGTATTTT. Encoded protein: CASSPGTASTDTQYF.